Listed here are 9 T cell receptor beta chains from one sample, sequenced in a study of blood T cell repertoires in COVID-19. Some clones are missing from TCRdb's copy, which holds only in-frame ones; the method was immunoSEQ multiplex PCR. The table includes over 250,000 clones, about 90% detected once. Source material: peripheral blood. The receptors shown here come from a woman aged 35 to 49 who had recovered from COVID-19.

The genes are TRBV2 and TRBJ2-5; 7 nucleotides line up with TRBD2. With 5 bases clipped from V and 8 bases from J, the junction kept 17 bases outside the gene matches. This CDR3 spans 16 amino acids. CDR1 and CDR2 from the germline V gene are SNHLY and FYNNEI. This chain's CDR3 is CASSPSLASLGGTQYF. The CDR3, as DNA: TGTGCCAGCAGTCCGTCACTAGCGTCGCTGGGGGGTACCCAGTACTTC.

This chain links TRBV5-1 with TRBJ1-2; no firm D call. Germline lookup yields CDR1 SGHRS and CDR2 YFSETQ. CDR3 length: 14 amino acids. Trimming removed 3 bases from V and 8 bases from J, with 17 bases in between. For the CDR3, the DNA is TGCGCCAGCAGCTCCGGGATCCTCGGCGCCGGCTACACCTTC. The encoded protein is CASSSGILGAGYTF.

The gene calls are TRBV5-6 and TRBJ1-1, with 7 positions matching TRBD1. The CDR3 has 14 amino acids. The V and J ends lost 0 bases and 4 bases, in that order; junction bases with no gene match: 3. Germline V CDR1 and CDR2: SGHDT, YYEEEE. The CDR3 reads CASSLEAGGTEAFF. The CDR3 DNA reads TGTGCCAGCAGCTTGGAGGCAGGGGGCACTGAAGCTTTCTTT.

This sequence joins TRBV6-5 and TRBJ1-1, with 8 bases matching TRBD1. Germline V gene sequence: CDR1 MNHEY, CDR2 SVGAGI. There are 12 residues in the CDR3. The J segment lost 12 bases and the V segment lost 6 bases, leaving 9 bases of the junction unmatched. In DNA form, the CDR3 reads TGTGCCAGCAGGGGACCAGGGGGCGCATCTTTCTTT. It is translated as CASRGPGGASFF.

The CDR3 DNA sequence: TGCGCCAGCAGCTGGGGAATGTCGGGGGTCTATGGCTACACCTTC. It translates to CASSWGMSGVYGYTF. The V call is TRBV4-1, the J call TRBJ1-2; D is perhaps TRBD1 (5 bases). V was trimmed by 5 bases and J by 4 bases, leaving 17 bases between them. There are 15 residues in the CDR3. Germline CDR1 and CDR2: MGHRA and YSYEKL.

The chain is built from TRBV6-6 and TRBJ1-5; D unclear. CDR1 is MNHNY, CDR2 SVGAGI, per germline (reference sequence). The CDR3 covers 12 residues. V lost 9 bases to trimming and J lost 3 bases, with 9 bases between them. The CDR3 region is CASCGANQPQHF. CDR3 DNA sequence: TGTGCCAGTTGCGGAGCCAATCAGCCCCAGCATTTT.

The chain uses TRBV11-2 and TRBJ2-1, with 8 bases matching TRBD2. Germline values: CDR1 SGHAT, CDR2 FQNNGV. The CDR3 is made up of 13 amino acids. Unmatched junction bases numbered 5, after V lost 6 bases and J lost 7 bases. The CDR3 protein is CASRVGLDNEQFF. The DNA of the CDR3 is TGTGCCAGCAGAGTGGGACTAGATAATGAGCAGTTCTTC.

This chain connects TRBV5-6 to TRBJ2-7; the D gene is possibly TRBD1 (6 bases). CDR1 and CDR2 (germline): SGHDT, YYEEEE. Deletions cut 2 bases from V and 0 bases from J, with 15 bases between. The CDR3 covers 16 residues. The chain's CDR3 is CASSFGQYSSSYEQYF. The CDR3 nucleotides are TGTGCCAGCAGCTTTGGACAGTATAGTTCCTCCTACGAGCAGTACTTC. Complete variable domain (other parts from reference TRBV5-6 and TRBJ2-7): DAGVTQSPTHLIKTRGQQVTLRCSPKSGHDTVSWYQQALGQGPQFIFQYYEEEERQRGNFPDRFSGHQFPNYSSELNVNALLLGDSALYLCASSFGQYSSSYEQYFGPGTRLTVT.

The chain carries TRBV10-3 and TRBJ2-5; 11 bases are shared with TRBD2. Germline CDR1 ENHRY, CDR2 SYGVKD. V trimming: 6 bases; J trimming: 1 base; junction bases outside the gene matches: 4. The CDR3 totals 15 residues. CDR3 sequence (DNA): TGTGCCATCAGAGGTAGCGGGGGGGCCCAAGAGACCCAGTACTTC. Translated: CAIRGSGGAQETQYF.